Each of the 25 T cell receptor beta chains below was sequenced from the same sample in a study of CD8 T cells in Susac syndrome (dated by TCRdb to the late 2010s). Receptors were amplified or captured by the immunoSEQ multiplex PCR assay. RNA was extracted with the RNeasy kit and 0.5 to 1 ug was reverse transcribed using random hexamers. The raw public data were reprocessed by TCRdb itself: fastp quality trimming at Q25, MiXCR clonotype calling, in-frame beta chains only. CDR3 protein sequences are deduplicated, and each keeps its most common genes and DNA. Counted in this sample were around 130,000 distinct CDR3 sequences; over 75% of them appeared once. Together, the top ten hold 0.45% to 0.65% of the sample. Material for sequencing was CD8+ T cells from PBMCs. Receptor source: a human donor with multiple sclerosis.

V is TRBV7-9 and J is TRBJ1-6; the D gene is possibly TRBD1 (5 bases). Trimming cost V 9 bases and J 10 bases, with 16 bases left between them. CDR1 is SEHNR and CDR2 is FQNEAQ in the germline V gene (reference sequence). CDR3 length: 13 amino acids. This CDR3 is CASRQGRDSPLHF. In DNA form, the CDR3 reads TGTGCCAGTAGGCAGGGCAGGGACTCACCCCTCCACTTT.

The CDR3 spells CASSQGWGGNQPQHF. CDR3 sequence (DNA): TGCGCCAGCAGCCAAGGATGGGGGGGCAATCAGCCCCAGCATTTT. The rearrangement uses TRBV4-1 and TRBJ1-5; tentatively, D is TRBD1 (5 bases). The CDR3 is 15 amino acids. CDR1 MGHRA and CDR2 YSYEKL come from the germline V gene. Trimming took 1 base from V and 2 from J, leaving 9 bases between them.

The chain employs TRBV4-1 and TRBJ2-2; D could derive from TRBD1 or TRBD2 (5 bases each). Between the trimmed V and J ends, which lost 3 bases and 5 bases, there was a span of 19 bases. Germline assignment: CDR1 MGHRA and CDR2 YSYEKL. The CDR3 is made up of 17 amino acids. CDR3 bases: TGCGCCAGCAGCCATCCTATGGGGGTGTTTGGGACCGGGGAGCTGTTTTTT. Protein product: CASSHPMGVFGTGELFF.

The chain uses TRBV6-6 and TRBJ1-1; D gene uncertain. V dropped 7 bases and J dropped 1 base, with 13 bases sitting between them. The CDR3 is 14 amino acids. Germline V lookup: CDR1 MNHNY, CDR2 SVGAGI (reference sequence). CDR3 sequence (DNA): TGTGCCAGCATGGAGGTTTTGGGGAACACTGAAGCTTTCTTT. Protein sequence: CASMEVLGNTEAFF.

The chain links TRBV3-1 to TRBJ2-7; D may be TRBD1 (5 bases). The V gene lost 1 base and the J gene lost 0 bases, with 13 bases spanning the gap. The CDR3 has 16 residues. Germline CDR1 reads LGHDT; CDR2 reads YNNKEL (reference sequence). The CDR3 DNA reads TGTGCCAGCAGCCAAGTTACCCGACAGAACTCCTACGAGCAGTACTTC. Translated, it gives CASSQVTRQNSYEQYF.

This chain uses TRBV2 with TRBJ2-7, with D possibly matching TRBD2 (6 bases). The CDR3 spans 13 residues. CDR1 SNHLY and CDR2 FYNNEI come from the germline V gene. V was clipped by 9 bases and J by 7 bases, with 19 bases between them. CDR3 amino acids: CAREGVGGVEQYF. For the CDR3, the DNA is TGTGCCAGAGAAGGAGTCGGAGGGGTGGAGCAGTACTTC.

Only a few counts were recorded for this clonotype. The chain recombines TRBV4-2 with TRBJ1-3; D unclear. The CDR3 consists of 12 residues. CDR1 and CDR2 (germline): LGHNA, YNFKEQ. The germline V and J ends were trimmed by 0 bases and 10 bases, with 7 bases remaining between them. CDR3 bases: TGTGCCAGCAGCCAAGATCAGCTGACCATATATTTT. Protein sequence: CASSQDQLTIYF.

This chain joins TRBV7-9 and TRBJ1-2, with D perhaps matching TRBD1 (5 bases). The CDR3 runs to 12 residues. Per the germline V gene, CDR1 is SEHNR and CDR2 is FQNEAQ (reference sequence). V was pared by 6 bases and J by 7 bases, with 12 bases between. CDR3 in amino acids: CASRNDSGGYTF. For the CDR3, the DNA is TGTGCCAGCAGAAATGACAGCGGTGGCTACACCTTC.

The V and J genes are TRBV20-1 and TRBJ2-1, with TRBD2 matching 12 bases. Germline assignment: CDR1 DFQATT and CDR2 SNEGSKA (reference sequence). V trimming: 1 base; J trimming: 12 bases; junction bases outside the gene matches: 7. The CDR3 is made up of 14 amino acids. The CDR3 DNA sequence: TGCAGTGCTAGAGTTAGGACTAGCGGGGTATGGCAGTTCTTC. It is translated as CSARVRTSGVWQFF.

This sequence joins TRBV4-3 and TRBJ2-1, with TRBD2 as a possible D gene (5 bases). V was pared by 0 bases and J by 8 bases, with 14 bases between. Germline V lookup: CDR1 LGHNA, CDR2 YSLEER. The CDR3 has 15 amino acids. The chain's CDR3 is CASSQDASPGDEQFF. CDR3 nucleotide sequence: TGCGCCAGCAGCCAAGACGCCTCACCCGGGGATGAGCAGTTCTTC.

In DNA form, the CDR3 reads TGTGCCAGCAGGAGGGGTGCCAAAAACATTCAGTACTTC. Translated, it gives CASRRGAKNIQYF. The gene calls are TRBV6-1 and TRBJ2-4, with D possibly called TRBD1 or TRBD2 (5 bases each). V gave up 6 bases and J gave up 1 base, with 7 bases separating them. CDR3 length equals 13 residues. Germline V gives CDR1 MNHNS, CDR2 SASEGT.

The chain uses TRBV3-1 and TRBJ1-5; tentatively, D is TRBD1 (5 bases). Trimming pared 1 base from V and 9 bases from J, leaving 13 bases between. In germline, CDR1 is LGHDT, CDR2 YNNKEL (reference sequence). The CDR3 contains 14 residues. The CDR3 DNA sequence: TGTGCCAGCAGCCAAGCGGGGGTTCGAGGGCCCCAGCATTTT. Protein: CASSQAGVRGPQHF.

The chain employs TRBV3-1 and TRBJ1-1; the D gene is possibly TRBD1 (5 bases). V lost 0 bases and J 1 base, leaving 9 bases between the germline ends. The CDR3 is made up of 15 amino acids. Germline lookup yields CDR1 LGHDT and CDR2 YNNKEL (reference sequence). The chain's CDR3 is CASSQDWDGNTEAFF. The CDR3 DNA reads as TGTGCCAGCAGCCAAGATTGGGACGGGAACACTGAAGCTTTCTTT.

The chain couples TRBV13 to TRBJ2-3; D may be TRBD2 (7 bases). This CDR3 is 15 amino acids long. The V end lost 8 bases, the J end lost 0 bases, and 15 bases lay between the germline ends. Germline CDR1 and CDR2: PRHDT and FYEKMQ (reference sequence). The CDR3 here is CASREDSYSTDTQYF. The CDR3 coding sequence is TGTGCCAGCCGGGAGGACAGCTATAGCACAGATACGCAGTATTTT. The whole variable domain, filled in from reference TRBV13 and TRBJ2-3, reads AAGVIQSPRHLIKEKRETATLKCYPIPRHDTVYWYQQGPGQDPQFLISFYEKMQSDKGSIPDRFSAQQFSDYHSELNMSSLELGDSALYFCASREDSYSTDTQYFGPGTRLTVL.

The genes are TRBV2 and TRBJ2-2, with 11 positions matching TRBD2. CDR1 and CDR2 (germline): SNHLY, FYNNEI. CDR3 size: 15 residues. DNA for the CDR3: TGTGCAACTAGCGGGGGCCTCGCGAACACCGGGGAGCTGTTTTTT. Its translation: CATSGGLANTGELFF. The entire variable domain, with the rest obtained from reference TRBV2 and TRBJ2-2, is as follows: EPEVTQTPSHQVTQMGQEVILRCVPISNHLYFYWYRQILGQKVEFLVSFYNNEISEKSEIFDDQFSVERPDGSNFTLKIRSTKLEDSAMYFCATSGGLANTGELFFGEGSRLTVL.

This rearrangement joins TRBV19 to TRBJ1-1, with TRBD1 as a possible D gene (6 bases). V was shortened by 8 bases and J by 2 bases, with 15 bases between the two germline ends. The CDR3 contains 14 residues. Germline V gives CDR1 LNHDA, CDR2 SQIVND (reference sequence). The CDR3 coding sequence is TGTGCCAGTGGCCCTGGGGGGACAAACACTGAAGCTTTCTTT. Translated: CASGPGGTNTEAFF.

This chain links TRBV10-3 with TRBJ2-5; 8 nucleotides agree with TRBD1. This CDR3 spans 12 amino acids. The J segment lost 3 bases and the V segment lost 8 bases, leaving 2 bases of the junction unmatched. Germline V gene lookup returns CDR1 ENHRY and CDR2 SYGVKD. CDR3 sequence: CAISDREETQYF. The CDR3 coding sequence is TGTGCCATCTCGGACAGGGAAGAGACCCAGTACTTC.

The chain has TRBV10-1 and TRBJ2-7; perhaps D is TRBD1 or TRBD2 (5 bases each). This CDR3 region has 15 residues. The germline V gene has CDR1 WNHNN and CDR2 SYGVQD (reference sequence). V lost 2 bases, J lost 0 bases, and 11 bases lay in between. The CDR3: CASSERGAGSYEQYF. The CDR3 coding sequence is TGCGCCAGCAGTGAGAGGGGCGCGGGCTCCTACGAGCAGTACTTC.

This rearrangement joins TRBV7-2 to TRBJ2-1; 7 bases align to TRBD1. CDR3 length equals 14 residues. The V gene's germline CDR1 is SGHTA and CDR2 FQGNSA. Germline trimming cut 8 bases from V and 2 bases from J; bases unmatched to any gene: 6. DNA of the CDR3: TGTGCCAGCGGCGACAGGGTCGCCTACAATGAGCAGTTCTTC. Translation: CASGDRVAYNEQFF.

This chain joins TRBV13 and TRBJ2-1, with D hard to call. The ends were cut back, 1 base at V and 5 bases at J, with 12 bases in the middle. Germline CDR1 PRHDT, CDR2 FYEKMQ (reference sequence). The CDR3 spans 15 residues. CDR3 bases: TGTGCCAGCAGCTTAGAGCCGGAGTCGGACAATGAGCAGTTCTTC. Encoded protein: CASSLEPESDNEQFF. Filled out from reference TRBV13 and TRBJ2-1, the complete variable domain reads AAGVIQSPRHLIKEKRETATLKCYPIPRHDTVYWYQQGPGQDPQFLISFYEKMQSDKGSIPDRFSAQQFSDYHSELNMSSLELGDSALYFCASSLEPESDNEQFFGPGTRLTVL.

The rearrangement uses TRBV27 and TRBJ1-5; D not certain. The CDR3 has 13 residues. V lost 3 bases and J lost 1, with 4 bases in between. Germline V lookup: CDR1 MNHEY, CDR2 SMNVEV (reference sequence). The CDR3 is CASSFVSNQPQHF. The CDR3 DNA follows: TGTGCCAGCAGTTTTGTGAGCAATCAGCCCCAGCATTTT.

The chain uses TRBV19 and TRBJ1-1; D gene unclear. The V and J ends lost 4 bases and 0 bases respectively, with 9 bases between them. CDR3 length equals 14 residues. Germline CDR1 is LNHDA and CDR2 is SQIVND (reference sequence). CDR3 in amino acids: CASSTPWLNTEAFF. CDR3 nucleotide sequence: TGTGCCAGTAGTACCCCTTGGTTGAACACTGAAGCTTTCTTT.

V usage is TRBV5-1 and J usage is TRBJ2-3; D is ambiguous. V gave up 0 bases and J gave up 4 bases, with 12 bases separating them. Germline CDR1 SGHRS, CDR2 YFSETQ. The CDR3 has 15 amino acids. CDR3 DNA sequence: TGCGCCAGCAGCTTGGTTACTACTTGGGCAGATACGCAGTATTTT. It encodes CASSLVTTWADTQYF.

This chain uses TRBV9 with TRBJ1-2; D call uncertain. Germline V gene data show CDR1 as SGDLS and CDR2 as YYNGEE. Trimming pared 0 bases from V and 2 bases from J, leaving 14 bases between. The CDR3 contains 16 residues. The CDR3 reads CASSVAWEAVNYGYTF. DNA of the CDR3: TGTGCCAGCAGCGTAGCTTGGGAGGCTGTCAACTATGGCTACACCTTC.

V usage is TRBV3-1 and J usage is TRBJ2-2, with D unresolved. Trimming removed 3 bases at V and 1 base at J, with 9 bases between. The CDR3 has 15 residues. Germline assignment: CDR1 LGHDT and CDR2 YNNKEL (reference sequence). The CDR3 region is CASSQVTRNTGELFF. CDR3 DNA: TGTGCCAGCAGCCAGGTGACTCGGAACACCGGGGAGCTGTTTTTT.